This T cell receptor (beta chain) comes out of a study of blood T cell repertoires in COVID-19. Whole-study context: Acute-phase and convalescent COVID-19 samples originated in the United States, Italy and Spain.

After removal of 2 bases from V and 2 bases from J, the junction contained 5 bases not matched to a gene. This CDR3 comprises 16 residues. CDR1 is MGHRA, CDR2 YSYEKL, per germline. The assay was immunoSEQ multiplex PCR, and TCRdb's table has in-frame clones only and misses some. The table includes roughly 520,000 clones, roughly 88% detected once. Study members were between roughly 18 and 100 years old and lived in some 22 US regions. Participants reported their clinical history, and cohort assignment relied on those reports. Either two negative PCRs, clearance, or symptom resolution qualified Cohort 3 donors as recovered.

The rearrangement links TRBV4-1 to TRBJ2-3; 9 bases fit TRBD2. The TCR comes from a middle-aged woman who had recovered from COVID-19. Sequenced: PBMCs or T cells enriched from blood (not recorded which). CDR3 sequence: CASSQNLAGTTDTQYF. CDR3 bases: TGCGCCAGCAGCCAAAACCTAGCGGGAACCACAGATACGCAGTATTTT.